The sequence of this TCR beta chain was determined in a study of cytomegalovirus exposure and HLA in healthy donors. V lost 1 base and J lost 9; bases outside the gene matches: 17. Germline assignment: CDR1 KGHSH and CDR2 LQKENI. This CDR3 comprises 19 residues. PCR employed 60 Vbeta and 13 Jbeta primers. Profiled with immunoSEQ multiplex PCR; TCRdb holds only in-frame clones, not every one. The sample lists around 95,000 clones, approximately 76% occurring once. This receptor was obtained from a young man in good health and CMV-seropositive. Sequencing was done on a sample of PBMCs. The V gene is TRBV18, the J gene TRBJ1-6; TRBD1 matches at 8 bases. CDR3 nucleotides: TGTGCCAGCTCACCACTAGGACAGGGTGATCGATCGGGGGGTTCACCCCTCCACTTT. Translating gives CASSPLGQGDRSGGSPLHF.